The 27 T cell receptor beta chains listed next were all sequenced from one sample in a study of T cell changes during pregnancy in multiple sclerosis (dated by TCRdb to 2018 to 2020). Library prep was done by the immunoSEQ multiplex PCR assay. TCRdb carries this immuneACCESS record with in-frame sequences only. Its versions omit some clonotypes, under half of them owing to an unresolved V gene in the studies checked, with the rest unexplained. Within this sample are more than 45,000 clones, with over 75% of them counted one time only. Roughly 1.2% of the sample goes to the ten largest clones. The source material was CD4+ T cells from peripheral blood mononuclear cells, sampled in the second trimester of pregnancy. Receptors originate from a female donor with multiple sclerosis, enrolled in a pregnancy study.

The rearrangement uses TRBV29-1 and TRBJ1-2, with D tentatively TRBD1 (6 bases). The germline V and J ends were trimmed by 4 bases and 2 bases, with 8 bases remaining between them. The germline CDR1 and CDR2 sequences are SQVTM and ANQGSEA. The CDR3 is made up of 12 amino acids. The CDR3 sequence is CSVGQANYGYTF. The CDR3 DNA sequence: TGCAGCGTTGGACAGGCGAACTATGGCTACACCTTC.

The chain uses TRBV5-1 and TRBJ1-5; possibly TRBD1 for D (6 bases). The germline V and J ends were trimmed by 3 bases and 7 bases, with 14 bases remaining between them. CDR3 length: 14 residues. CDR1 and CDR2 from the germline V gene are SGHRS and YFSETQ. The CDR3 spells CASSSSLGGQPQHF. The DNA of the CDR3 is TGCGCCAGCAGCTCCTCCCTAGGGGGACAGCCCCAGCATTTT.

This clone was detected once. The chain carries TRBV19 and TRBJ2-2; 13 bases align to TRBD2. Germline-derived CDR1 and CDR2 are LNHDA and SQIVND (reference sequence). This CDR3 region has 18 residues. The CDR3 nucleotides are TGTGCTCCCGTCCAGTCCTCCGGACTAGCGGGAGCCGCCGGGGAGCTGTTTTTT. This translates into CAPVQSSGLAGAAGELFF.

By frequency in the sample, this clone is medium-sized (0.01 to 0.1%). The chain has TRBV14 and TRBJ1-1; a possible D gene is TRBD1 (6 bases). Trimming shortened V by 3 bases and J by 3 bases, and 8 bases separated the two germline ends. The CDR3 totals 13 residues. The germline V gene has CDR1 SGHDN and CDR2 FVKESK. The CDR3 DNA reads TGTGCCAGCAGCCATTCAGGGGACACTGAAGCTTTCTTT. This translates into CASSHSGDTEAFF.

The gene calls are TRBV19 and TRBJ2-3, with a possible D match to TRBD2 (5 bases). Trimming removed 6 bases from V and 4 bases from J, with 8 bases in between. Looked up from germline, CDR1 is LNHDA and CDR2 is SQIVND (reference sequence). This CDR3 has 12 amino acids. The CDR3 sequence is CASRLGPDTQYF. The CDR3, as DNA: TGTGCCAGTAGACTAGGGCCAGATACGCAGTATTTT.

This chain links TRBV6-6 with TRBJ2-7, with D possibly TRBD1 on 6 matching bases. Trimming cost V 6 bases and J 3 bases, with 12 bases left between them. This CDR3 has 13 amino acids. Germline-derived CDR1 and CDR2 are MNHNY and SVGAGI (reference sequence). CDR3 nucleotides: TGTGCCAGCAGCTGGGAACAGGGCTACGAGCAGTACTTC. Its translation: CASSWEQGYEQYF.

Concerning this clone itself: One junction end disagrees with the germline gene, perhaps due to a read error. The chain couples TRBV30 to TRBJ2-4, with 8 bases identical to TRBD1. Germline V gives CDR1 GTSNPN, CDR2 SVGIG (reference sequence). The CDR3 is made up of 13 amino acids. The CDR3 nucleotides read TGTGCCTGCCTAGACAGGGGCAAAAACATTCAATACTTC. It specifies CACLDRGKNIQYF.

The table lists this clone with a few counts. The V gene is TRBV19, the J gene TRBJ2-7; weak D call: TRBD2 (5 bases). The germline CDR1 and CDR2 sequences are LNHDA and SQIVND (reference sequence). The V and J ends lost 6 bases and 1 base respectively, with 13 bases between them. This CDR3 is 14 amino acids long. CDR3: CASSLDSNSYEQYF. The CDR3 DNA sequence: TGTGCCAGTAGCCTGGACTCTAATTCCTACGAGCAGTACTTC.

The chain uses TRBV28 and TRBJ2-2; no firm D call. Germline V gives CDR1 MDHEN, CDR2 SYDVKM. Trimming took 6 bases from V and 0 from J, leaving 5 bases between them. The CDR3 totals 13 residues. This CDR3 reads CASRLSNTGELFF. CDR3 DNA sequence: TGTGCCAGCAGGCTATCGAACACCGGGGAGCTGTTTTTT.

The CDR3 region is CASSLSGRGETQYF. The CDR3 DNA reads as TGTGCCAGCAGTTTAAGCGGGAGGGGGGAGACCCAGTACTTC. The V gene is TRBV27, the J gene TRBJ2-5, with 10 bases identical to TRBD2. V dropped 2 bases and J dropped 5; count of bases not matched to a gene: 2. The CDR3 totals 14 residues. Germline values: CDR1 MNHEY, CDR2 SMNVEV (reference sequence).

V is TRBV27 and J is TRBJ1-4; D is uncertain. Trimming removed 7 bases at V and 3 bases at J, with 9 bases between. There are 13 residues in the CDR3. Per germline, CDR1 MNHEY and CDR2 SMNVEV (reference sequence). CDR3 protein: CASTMRPNEKLFF. The DNA of the CDR3 is TGTGCCAGCACCATGCGGCCTAATGAAAAACTGTTTTTT.

Comments on this clone: One junction end does not reproduce the germline sequence, and a read error may be involved. The chain carries TRBV10-2 and TRBJ2-4; 9 positions match TRBD2. The germline gives CDR1 WSHSY, CDR2 SAAADI. The CDR3 loop spans 13 amino acids. The CDR3 region is CASSESASGNQDF. Written as DNA, the CDR3 is TGCGCCAGCAGTGAGTCGGCTAGCGGGAACCAGGACTTC.

The chain combines TRBV7-9 with TRBJ2-1, with TRBD2 matching over 13 bases. Germline values: CDR1 SEHNR, CDR2 FQNEAQ (reference sequence). This CDR3 is built from 15 residues. V was clipped by 1 base and J by 8 bases; unmatched bases: 2. The DNA for the CDR3 is TGTGCCAGCAGCTTAGGGACTAGCGGGAGTGATGAGCAGTTCTTC. Residues: CASSLGTSGSDEQFF.

J is TRBJ2-7 and V is TRBV9; TRBD1 aligns across 8 bases. The CDR3 has 15 residues. Unmatched junction bases numbered 8, after V lost 4 bases and J lost 2 bases. The V gene's germline CDR1 is SGDLS and CDR2 YYNGEE. DNA of the CDR3: TGTGCCAGCAGCTCCCAGGGGACAGGTACCTACGAGCAGTACTTC. Encoded protein: CASSSQGTGTYEQYF.

The J gene is TRBJ2-1, the V gene TRBV5-1; TRBD2 aligns across 12 bases. Germline V CDR1 and CDR2: SGHRS, YFSETQ. With 4 bases clipped from V and 15 bases from J, the junction kept 8 bases outside the gene matches. This CDR3 is built from 13 residues. The CDR3 here is CASSPPSGRDLFF. The CDR3 DNA reads TGCGCCAGCAGCCCGCCTAGCGGGAGGGACCTGTTCTTC.

The rearrangement links TRBV7-2 to TRBJ2-7, with TRBD2 matching 13 bases. CDR1 is SGHTA, CDR2 FQGNSA, per germline. V shed 4 bases, J shed 3 bases, and the junction held 6 bases outside the gene matches. The CDR3 runs 16 residues. The CDR3 coding sequence is TGTGCCAGCAGCTCCCCTAGGACTAGCGGGAGCTACGAGCAGTACTTC. It codes for CASSSPRTSGSYEQYF.

V and J are TRBV28 and TRBJ2-1, with 8 nucleotides matching TRBD1. V shed 6 bases and J 8 bases; nucleotides not matched to a gene: 3. Looked up from germline, CDR1 is MDHEN and CDR2 is SYDVKM. The CDR3 has 12 residues. The CDR3 protein is CASRGTGDEQFF. DNA of the CDR3: TGTGCCAGCAGGGGGACAGGCGATGAGCAGTTCTTC.

V usage is TRBV21-1 and J usage is TRBJ1-3. TRBV21-1 has pseudogene status. This CDR3 comprises 14 residues. This CDR3 reads CASAKRQNGNTIYF. The CDR3 nucleotides are TGTGCCAGCGCTAAGCGGCAGAATGGAAACACCATATATTTT.

The chain couples TRBV19 to TRBJ2-7; TRBD1 is a possible D gene (6 bases). The germline V gene encodes CDR1 LNHDA and CDR2 SQIVND (reference sequence). V was cut by 3 bases and J by 4 bases, with 10 bases left in between. This CDR3 contains 13 residues. The CDR3 loop is CASSIRGRYEQYF. As DNA, the CDR3 is TGTGCCAGTAGTATCAGGGGTCGGTACGAGCAGTACTTC.

The rearrangement links TRBV9 to TRBJ2-3; perhaps TRBD2 as D (5 bases). Germline V lookup: CDR1 SGDLS, CDR2 YYNGEE. Trimming left V 4 bases short and J 2 bases short, with 20 bases between. The CDR3 is 17 amino acids. In nucleotides, the CDR3 is TGTGCCAGCAGCACCCTTTTATCCAGCGGCGTCACAGATACGCAGTATTTT. Amino acids: CASSTLLSSGVTDTQYF.

The chain combines TRBV6-5 with TRBJ2-7; 7 bases match TRBD1. CDR1 and CDR2 from the germline V gene are MNHEY and SVGAGI. CDR3 length: 13 amino acids. J gave up 5 bases and V 4 bases, and 5 bases lay outside the gene matches. The DNA for the CDR3 is TGTGCCAGCAGTTCGACAGGGTTTGACGAGCAGTACTTC. Amino acid sequence: CASSSTGFDEQYF.

The chain employs TRBV7-2 and TRBJ2-7, with 8 bases matching TRBD1. With V trimmed by 5 bases and J by 8 bases, 5 bases remained unmatched. CDR1 is SGHTA, CDR2 FQGNSA, per germline. There are 12 residues in the CDR3. The DNA of the CDR3 is TGTGCCAGCAGCCTTAGACAGGGGCAGCAGTACTTC. Protein sequence: CASSLRQGQQYF.

This chain joins TRBV21-1 and TRBJ1-1; TRBD1 is the table's D call, not checked against the DNA. TRBV21-1 is tagged as a pseudogene. This CDR3 is 13 amino acids long. The CDR3 here is CASSSQGNTEAFF. DNA of the CDR3: TGTGCCAGCAGCAGCCAGGGAAACACTGAAGCTTTCTTT.

The chain links TRBV18 to TRBJ2-1, with TRBD2 identical over 10 bases. The trim removed 6 bases at V and 3 bases at J, leaving 2 bases unmatched. This CDR3 comprises 14 residues. CDR1 is KGHSH and CDR2 is LQKENI in the germline V gene. As DNA, the CDR3 is TGTGCCAGCTCTTCTAGCGGGGGCTACAATGAGCAGTTCTTC. Residues: CASSSSGGYNEQFF.

V usage is TRBV5-1 and J usage is TRBJ2-3, with a possible D match to TRBD2 (5 bases). V shed 1 base and J shed 1 base, with 13 bases lying between them. The CDR3 length is 16 residues. Germline V gene sequence: CDR1 SGHRS, CDR2 YFSETQ. CDR3 DNA sequence: TGCGCCAGCAGCTTGTTCCAGGAGAGGGGCACAGATACGCAGTATTTT. Translation: CASSLFQERGTDTQYF.

This rearrangement joins TRBV28 to TRBJ1-1; 7 bases are a match to TRBD1. The V segment lost 10 bases and the J segment 5 bases; nucleotides outside the gene matches: 13. CDR1 MDHEN and CDR2 SYDVKM come from the germline V gene. This CDR3 is built from 14 residues. The CDR3 region is CATYPGDRRTEAFF. DNA of the CDR3: TGTGCCACCTACCCCGGGGACAGAAGGACTGAAGCTTTCTTT.

The V call is TRBV7-3, the J call TRBJ1-2; 8 positions agree with TRBD1. This CDR3 has 15 amino acids. Germline CDR1 reads SGHTA; CDR2 reads FQGTGA. V lost 3 bases and J lost 0; bases outside the gene matches: 3. CDR3 in DNA: TGTGCCAGCAGCTTTGACAGGGGCGCTAACTATGGCTACACCTTC. It encodes CASSFDRGANYGYTF.